This T cell receptor beta chain was profiled in a study of blood T cell repertoires in COVID-19. Study-wide background: In each case, the material was cDNA or gDNA derived from T cells, B-cell-depleted T cells, or PBMCs.

The table lists this clone with a few counts. Methods used by the authors: The authors estimated nucleated cell counts from reference gene primer amplification. Assay used: immunoSEQ multiplex PCR; TCRdb lists only in-frame clones, some missing. The D gene and trimming were derived from the DNA, and the V and J assignments and clone size from that table. This sample has 100,000 to 150,000 clones, with around 87% found just once. The length of the CDR3 is 15 residues. The V gene lost 1 base and the J gene lost 3 bases, with 10 bases spanning the gap. The germline gives CDR1 SGHTA, CDR2 FQGNSA. This chain links TRBV7-2 with TRBJ2-1; maybe TRBD2 (5 bases). The sequenced material came from peripheral blood. The receptor comes from a woman aged 55-75 years with acute or convalescent COVID-19. CDR3 residues: CASSLGSGYYNEQFF. CDR3 sequence (DNA): TGTGCCAGCAGCTTAGGAAGCGGCTACTACAATGAGCAGTTCTTC. Supplemented by reference TRBV7-2 and TRBJ2-1, the full variable domain reads GAGVSQSPSNKVTEKGKDVELRCDPISGHTALYWYRQSLGQGLEFLIYFQGNSAPDKSGLPSDRFSAERTGGSVSTLTIQRTQQEDSAVYLCASSLGSGYYNEQFFGPGTRLTVL.